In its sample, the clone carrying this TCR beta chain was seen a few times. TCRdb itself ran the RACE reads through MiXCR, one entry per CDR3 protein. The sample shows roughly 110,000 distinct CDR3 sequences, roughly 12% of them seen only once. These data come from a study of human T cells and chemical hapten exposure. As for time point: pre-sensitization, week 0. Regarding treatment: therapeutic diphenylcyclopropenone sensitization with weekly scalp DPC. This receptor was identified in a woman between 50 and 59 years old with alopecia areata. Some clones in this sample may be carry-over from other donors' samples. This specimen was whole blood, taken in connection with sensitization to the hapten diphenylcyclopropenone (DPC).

The CDR3 loop is CASSLAIGGRNTEAFF. CDR3 nucleotides: TGTGCCAGCAGTTTAGCGATTGGGGGGAGGAACACTGAAGCTTTCTTT. The chain links TRBV12-3 or TRBV12-4 to TRBJ1-1, with D possibly TRBD1 on 5 matching bases. Deletions cut 0 bases from V and 1 base from J, with 12 bases between. This CDR3 region has 16 residues.